This TCR beta chain was documented in a study of T cells in Graves' hyperthyroidism and ophthalmopathy (dated by TCRdb to the late 2010s). Context from the whole study: Peripheral blood samples were taken at initial diagnosis, before any treatment was given. The study also compared thyroid tissue and blood T-cell repertoires from five or six Graves' hyperthyroidism patients. Following sampling, methimazole starting at 30 mg daily was given to hyperthyroidism patients, and high-dose intravenous methylprednisolone was given to ophthalmopathy patients. The 95 to 100 discovery patients were divided at random into training and test sets in a 7:3 ratio. Prospective prediction of ophthalmopathy was tested in an independent validation cohort consisting of under 20 hyperthyroidism patients and some 15 patients who later progressed to ophthalmopathy. The paper reports TCR Vbeta CDR3 sequencing of 135 peripheral blood samples: 40 to 45 ophthalmopathy, under 80 hyperthyroidism and approximately 17 progressor patients. TCR V-J signatures able to tell the groups apart were searched for in a discovery cohort of approximately 95 patients, of whom roughly 42 had Graves' ophthalmopathy and around 57 had stable Graves' hyperthyroidism. Study-level results and caveats: No statistical method was used to fix the sample size in advance, and group allocation was not hidden from the investigators. A 13 V-J signature model separated ophthalmopathy from stable hyperthyroidism, with around 91% sensitivity and roughly 81% specificity in cross-validation and 80%/75% in testing. In validation, the model predicted progression to ophthalmopathy a median of roughly 6.1 months before onset, with approximately 68% sensitivity and roughly 73% specificity. Blood samples also contained most of the expanded thyroid clonotypes (frequency above 0.001), which suggests that blood repertoires may reflect thyroid immune responses.

Ophthalmopathy patients had moderately to severely active disease, with a Clinical Activity Score of 3 or more, a NOSPECS grade of 4 or more, and a disease duration of less than 3 months. Exclusion was applied to patients with uncontrolled infections, other autoimmune diseases, pregnancy or lactation. Clinical symptoms, serum thyroxine and TRAb, thyroid ultrasound, and orbital computed tomography formed the basis for the diagnoses. PBMCs were isolated from 7.5 to 10 ml of fresh peripheral blood by Ficoll-Paque density gradient centrifugation. Total RNA was extracted with Trizol reagent, and quality was checked on an Agilent 2100 Bioanalyzer. Amplification of TCR beta CDR3 regions was carried out from RNA transcripts. For the first round of RT-PCR on the TCR CDR3, the HTBI primer set was used together with the Qiagen OneStep RT-PCR kit. A second multiplex PCR round built the libraries, followed by size selection and purification. Libraries were sequenced paired-end with 100 bp reads on an Illumina HiSeq2000. The authors' pipeline ran thus. SOAPnuke was used to process the raw data, throwing out any read that contained adapters or uncalled bases, had a mean Phred below 15, or lacked an exact constant-primer or identifier match. COPE v1.2.5 was used to merge the high-quality paired reads, and each unique nucleotide sequence was defined as a clonotype. MiTCR v1.1 was used to align the clonotypes against IMGT TRBV, TRBD and TRBJ reference segments. Only V-J combinations with frequency above 0.0001, covering about 99% of repertoires, were analysed. The TCS score was defined as the ratio of F50 (clonal expansion) to E x V (chaos), calculated using BLOSUM62-based TCRdist between CDR3 peptides within each V-J. Welch's t-statistics and random forest reduced around 550 V-J features to 10 to 15, which were used in a naive Bayes classifier (R e1071). The Morisita-Horn index was used to measure how similar the thyroid and blood repertoires were. TCRdb reran the public reads through fastp at Q25 and MiXCR, keeping productive beta chains. Here each entry gathers all rows of one CDR3 protein and keeps the most common genes and DNA. These V and J calls derive from TCRdb rather than the authors' analysis. Within this sample are over 45,000 distinct CDR3 sequences, with around 48% of them counted one time only. Approximately 13% of the sample is held by the ten biggest clonotypes.

CDR1 MNHNS and CDR2 SASEGT are derived from the germline V gene. The CDR3 measures 12 amino acids from cysteine to phenylalanine. Solely the CDR3 DNA is kept, with 36 bases framed from the first base. The germline V and J ends show losses of 6 bases and 7 bases respectively, and no gene match explains 4 bases of the junction. This clonotype was detected ten times or more. Its antigen remains undetermined. Base qualities are not at hand, and no much larger clone is one base apart. Sequenced material: blood. The sequence joins TRBV6-1 to TRBJ2-3, and 7 junction bases match TRBD2. The receptor comes from a woman in her 30s with Graves' ophthalmopathy. The CDR3 region reads CASRGTTYTQYF. DNA sequence: TGTGCCAGCAGAGGGACTACCTATACGCAGTATTTT.